What follows describes a single T cell receptor (beta chain). Its antigen is unidentified. Unique molecular identifiers had been added to the TCR beta cDNA libraries. TCRdb itself ran the PCR reads through MiXCR, one entry per CDR3 protein. The table includes around 160,000 distinct CDR3 sequences, under 40% detected once. This sample was included in a study of post-analysis software for immune sequencing data. The study's findings and limits: Normalized Chao1 diversity was significantly lower in multiple sclerosis patients than in controls. TRBV5-6, TRBV5-1 and TRBV20-1 were among about 5 TRBV segments more frequent in patients than controls.

The CDR3 sequence is 14 residues long. Trimming removed 6 bases from V and 6 bases from J, with 18 bases in between. Per the germline V gene, CDR1 is DFQATT and CDR2 is SNEGSKA (reference sequence). The J gene is TRBJ2-1, the V gene TRBV20-1, with D hard to call. This receptor was taken from a girl between 5 and 17 years old with multiple sclerosis. The material was blood, obtained after autologous hematopoietic stem cell transplantation. The CDR3 sequence is CSATRVAGRNEQFF. The CDR3 nucleotides read TGCAGTGCGACTCGCGTGGCAGGTCGCAATGAGCAGTTCTTC.